This T cell receptor beta chain was recorded in a study of T cells in Graves' hyperthyroidism and ophthalmopathy. Researchers amplified the TCR beta CDR3 regions from RNA transcripts. HTBI primers were employed in a first-round RT-PCR of the TCR CDR3. TCRdb independently ran MiXCR on the multiplex PCR reads; one entry per CDR3 protein. The table records roughly 840,000 distinct CDR3 sequences, around 38% of them present only once. A remark on this clonotype: A much larger clone lies a single base off, so this may be a read error.

The sequence derives from a man younger than 35 with Graves' hyperthyroidism. The specimen was blood.

The CDR3 DNA follows: TGTGCCAGCACCTATCCCACTGAAGCTTTCTTT. Protein sequence: CASTYPTEAFF. The genes are TRBV11-2 and TRBJ1-1; D is unclear. The CDR3 length is 11 residues. V was cut by 7 bases and J by 4 bases, with 7 bases left in between. Germline V gene data show CDR1 as SGHAT and CDR2 as FQNNGV.